This T cell receptor beta chain was captured by sequencing in a study of cytomegalovirus exposure and HLA in healthy donors. The germline V gene encodes CDR1 SGDLS and CDR2 YYNGEE. The CDR3 spans 16 residues. V lost 0 bases, J lost 5 bases, and 2 bases stayed unmatched. Primers for the PCR totalled 60 Vbeta and 13 Jbeta. Sequencing was performed with immunoSEQ multiplex PCR; in TCRdb, only in-frame clones are kept and a portion is missing. The sample consists of about 160,000 clones, about 75% of them appearing once. The source is a man aged 18 to 29 in good health and CMV-seropositive. Sequencing used PBMCs. This chain links TRBV9 with TRBJ2-1; 13 bases agree with TRBD2. In nucleotides, the CDR3 is TGTGCCAGCAGCGTAGTTGGACTAGCGGGGGACAATGAGCAGTTCTTC. This sequence encodes CASSVVGLAGDNEQFF.